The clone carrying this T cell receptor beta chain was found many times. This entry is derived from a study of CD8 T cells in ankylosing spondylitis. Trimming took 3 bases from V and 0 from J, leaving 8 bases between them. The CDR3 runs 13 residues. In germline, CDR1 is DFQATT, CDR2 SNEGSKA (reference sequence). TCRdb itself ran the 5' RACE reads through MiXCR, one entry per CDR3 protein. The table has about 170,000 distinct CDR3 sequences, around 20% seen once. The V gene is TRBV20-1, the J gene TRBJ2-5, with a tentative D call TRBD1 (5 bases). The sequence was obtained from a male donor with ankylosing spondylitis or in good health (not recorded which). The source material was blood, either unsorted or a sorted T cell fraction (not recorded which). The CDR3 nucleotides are TGCAGTGCTAGTTTCAGGGACCAAGAGACCCAGTACTTC. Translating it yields CSASFRDQETQYF.